Listed here are 28 T cell receptor beta chains from one sample, sequenced in a study of beta chain features in type 1 diabetes. Study results and caveats: Moderate yet significant TCRB CDR3 shortening was seen in Type 1 diabetes patients in all four CD4+ subsets.

What was sequenced were expressed TCRB transcripts, since all of the isolated RNA had been reverse transcribed. The repertoire was sequenced with immunoSEQ multiplex PCR; TCRdb's copy has only in-frame clones and lacks some. The sample records 550,000 to 850,000 clones, roughly 13% being singletons. These receptors lack a known antigen. Material: naive CD4+ T cells from blood. Receptor source: a man younger than 35 with type 1 diabetes.

The rearrangement joins TRBV4-1 to TRBJ2-1; D may be TRBD1 (5 bases). Germline lookup yields CDR1 MGHRA and CDR2 YSYEKL. The ends were cut back, 0 bases at V and 6 bases at J, with 18 bases in the middle. CDR3 size: 17 residues. The CDR3 here is CASSQDLRTLAVNEQFF. In DNA, the CDR3 is TGCGCCAGCAGCCAAGATCTAAGGACACTCGCCGTCAATGAGCAGTTCTTC.

This clone was counted a few times. In DNA, the CDR3 is TGTGCCAGCAGTTATGGTCCCCGGGACGGGGTGACAGGCGGGATGGAGGGTCCTTATGGCTACACCTTC. Translation gives CASSYGPRDGVTGGMEGPYGYTF. This chain joins TRBV6-9 and TRBJ1-2; D is perhaps TRBD1 (6 bases). Per germline, CDR1 MNHGY and CDR2 SVAAGI. CDR3 length equals 23 residues. Trimming removed 2 bases from V and 5 bases from J, with 39 bases in between.

The chain joins TRBV29-1 to TRBJ1-1, with a possible D match to TRBD1 (5 bases). There are 15 residues in the CDR3. Germline loops: CDR1 SQVTM, CDR2 ANQGSEA. V was trimmed by 6 bases and J by 0 bases, leaving 17 bases between them. The CDR3 DNA sequence: TGCAGCGTCGGAGGGGAAGAGTTCATGAACACTGAAGCTTTCTTT. Its protein product is CSVGGEEFMNTEAFF. The whole variable domain, filled in from reference TRBV29-1 and TRBJ1-1, reads SAVISQKPSRDICQRGTSLTIQCQVDSQVTMMFWYRQQPGQSLTLIATANQGSEATYESGFVIDKFPISRPNLTFSTLTVSNMSPEDSSIYLCSVGGEEFMNTEAFFGQGTRLTVV.

The CDR3 loop reads CASSYGTVKNIQYF. The CDR3 DNA is TGTGCCAGCAGCTATGGGACAGTCAAAAACATTCAGTACTTC. This sequence joins TRBV5-4 and TRBJ2-4, with 7 bases identical to TRBD1. The CDR3 extends over 14 amino acids. Looked up from germline, CDR1 is SGHNT and CDR2 is YYREEE (reference sequence). V shed 3 bases and J 3 bases; nucleotides not matched to a gene: 3.

The V and J genes are TRBV6-5 and TRBJ2-1; D tentatively reads TRBD1 or TRBD2 (5 bases each). V was shortened by 5 bases and J by 4 bases, with 9 bases between the two germline ends. Germline V gene lookup returns CDR1 MNHEY and CDR2 SVGAGI. The CDR3 is made up of 13 amino acids. The CDR3 protein is CASSRGRYNEQFF. CDR3 in DNA: TGTGCCAGCAGTCGGGGACGGTACAATGAGCAGTTCTTC.

The chain has TRBV27 and TRBJ2-7; TRBD1 matches at 9 bases. The CDR3 extends over 13 amino acids. Germline CDR1 and CDR2: MNHEY and SMNVEV (reference sequence). The ends lost 11 bases at V and 4 bases at J; junction bases unmatched: 9. CDR3 amino acids: CAARGTGRYEQYF. CDR3 sequence (DNA): TGTGCCGCCCGGGGGACAGGGAGGTACGAGCAGTACTTC.

The chain couples TRBV2 to TRBJ2-3; D gene unclear. Per germline, CDR1 SNHLY and CDR2 FYNNEI. V was clipped by 3 bases and J by 8 bases, with 6 bases between them. The CDR3 spans 11 residues. CDR3 sequence reads: CASSDSSTQYF. As DNA, the CDR3 is TGTGCCAGCAGTGACTCTAGTACGCAGTATTTT.

A few counts support this clone. The V gene is TRBV7-2, the J gene TRBJ1-1; D remains ambiguous. Deletions cut 5 bases from V and 0 bases from J, with 10 bases between. The CDR3 covers 14 residues. Germline CDR1 reads SGHTA; CDR2 reads FQGNSA. For the CDR3, the DNA is TGTGCCAGCAGCCTACAGCTGATGAACACTGAAGCTTTCTTT. This sequence encodes CASSLQLMNTEAFF.

The V gene is TRBV18, the J gene TRBJ2-7; no clear D gene. V gave up 5 bases and J gave up 4 bases, with 9 bases separating them. Germline assignment: CDR1 KGHSH and CDR2 LQKENI. This CDR3 comprises 12 residues. CDR3 protein: CASSRVGYEQYF. Here the CDR3 DNA reads TGTGCCAGCTCAAGGGTTGGTTACGAGCAGTACTTC.

This clone has a handful of counts. The CDR3 loop reads CASSETEFTQYF. CDR3 nucleotides: TGTGCCAGCAGTGAAACCGAATTTACCCAGTACTTC. The chain has TRBV25-1 and TRBJ2-5; D is unresolved. The V end lost 2 bases, the J end lost 8 bases, and 9 bases lay between the germline ends. In germline, CDR1 is MGHDK, CDR2 SYGVNS. This CDR3 contains 12 residues.

Only a few counts were recorded for this clone. V gene TRBV28 combines with J gene TRBJ2-7, with D possibly being TRBD1 (6 bases). CDR3 length equals 16 residues. Trimming left V 3 bases short and J 5 bases short, with 20 bases between. Germline values: CDR1 MDHEN, CDR2 SYDVKM. CDR3 bases: TGTGCCAGCAGTTTGGCTAACAGGGCTCAACTCCACGAGCAGTACTTC. Its translation: CASSLANRAQLHEQYF.

V is TRBV7-8 and J is TRBJ1-1; no clear D gene. Germline V gene lookup returns CDR1 SGHVS and CDR2 FQNEAQ. With 2 bases removed from V and 1 base from J, the gap between germline ends came to 14 bases. The CDR3 runs 16 residues. The CDR3, as DNA: TGTGCCAGCAGCTTAAGTTTGGGCGGATGGAACACTGAAGCTTTCTTT. As protein: CASSLSLGGWNTEAFF.

The J gene is TRBJ2-5, the V gene TRBV7-9; either TRBD1 or TRBD2 may supply D (5 bases each). Germline V gene data show CDR1 as SEHNR and CDR2 as FQNEAQ (reference sequence). The CDR3 length is 15 residues. V dropped 1 base and J dropped 2 bases, with 11 bases sitting between them. Written as DNA, the CDR3 is TGTGCCAGCAGCTTAGTAGCGACAGTACAAGAGACCCAGTACTTC. It codes for CASSLVATVQETQYF.

This clone has just a few counts. The chain combines TRBV10-1 with TRBJ2-7; D unclear. The CDR3 extends over 10 amino acids. V was cut by 7 bases and J by 3 bases, with 4 bases left in between. Germline V lookup: CDR1 WNHNN, CDR2 SYGVQD (reference sequence). The CDR3 DNA is TGCGCCAGCATCCGCTACGAGCAGTACTTC. Protein sequence: CASIRYEQYF.

This chain uses TRBV4-1 with TRBJ1-1; D gene ambiguous. The germline gives CDR1 MGHRA, CDR2 YSYEKL. V was cut by 4 bases and J by 2 bases, with 14 bases left in between. The CDR3 extends over 15 amino acids. The CDR3 DNA reads as TGCGCCAGCAGCCCCACCGCCACACAAAACACTGAAGCTTTCTTT. As protein: CASSPTATQNTEAFF.

The chain combines TRBV6-5 with TRBJ2-3; 7 bases match TRBD1. From germline, CDR1 is MNHEY and CDR2 SVGAGI. This CDR3 region has 14 residues. J gave up 0 bases and V 10 bases, and 7 bases lay outside the gene matches. The CDR3 here is CATLRTGSTDTQYF. The CDR3, as DNA: TGTGCCACCCTTCGGACAGGAAGCACAGATACGCAGTATTTT.

This clone has a handful of counts. The chain uses TRBV19 and TRBJ2-1, with 7 bases that match TRBD2. The CDR3 is 13 amino acids. CDR1 and CDR2 (germline): LNHDA, SQIVND (reference sequence). J was trimmed by 5 bases and V by 4 bases; bases with no gene match: 2. The CDR3 loop is CASSSGRDNEQFF. For the CDR3, the DNA is TGTGCCAGTAGTAGCGGGAGAGACAATGAGCAGTTCTTC.

V is TRBV9 and J is TRBJ2-3; 9 nucleotides match TRBD2. This CDR3 spans 15 amino acids. V lost 5 bases, J lost 2 bases, and 6 bases stayed unmatched. CDR1 is SGDLS, CDR2 YYNGEE, per germline. The CDR3 sequence is CASRAAGGTTDTQYF. The CDR3 coding sequence is TGTGCCAGCAGGGCAGCGGGGGGAACCACAGATACGCAGTATTTT.

The chain links TRBV5-1 to TRBJ2-5; 10 bases agree with TRBD1. The germline V gene has CDR1 SGHRS and CDR2 YFSETQ. V lost 5 bases to trimming and J lost 3 bases; unmatched junction nucleotides: 4. This CDR3 comprises 14 residues. The chain's CDR3 is CASRLGTGEETQYF. Here the CDR3 DNA reads TGCGCCAGCAGACTTGGGACAGGGGAAGAGACCCAGTACTTC.

In its sample, this clone was seen once. The rearrangement links TRBV15 to TRBJ1-5; maybe TRBD1 (6 bases). Deletions cut 1 base from V and 1 base from J, with 11 bases between. Germline lookup yields CDR1 LNHNV and CDR2 YYDKDF (reference sequence). The CDR3 contains 16 residues. CDR3: CATSRAGVTSNQPQHF. CDR3 bases: TGTGCCACCAGCAGAGCAGGGGTGACCAGCAATCAGCCCCAGCATTTT.

This chain links TRBV6-1 with TRBJ2-3, with 7 positions matching TRBD1. The CDR3 is 17 residues long. Unmatched junction bases numbered 8, after V lost 0 bases and J lost 2 bases. CDR1 MNHNS and CDR2 SASEGT come from the germline V gene. The DNA of the CDR3 is TGTGCCAGCAGTGAAGCGGTCCGGGACAGAGACACAGATACGCAGTATTTT. Translation: CASSEAVRDRDTDTQYF.

This chain joins TRBV30 and TRBJ2-1, with 10 bases matching TRBD2. The V gene's germline CDR1 is GTSNPN and CDR2 SVGIG (reference sequence). This CDR3 region has 17 residues. With V trimmed by 2 bases and J by 1 base, 8 bases remained unmatched. CDR3 loop: CAWSPLQRGGSYNEQFF. Written as DNA, the CDR3 is TGTGCCTGGAGTCCCCTTCAGCGGGGGGGATCCTACAATGAGCAGTTCTTC. Complete variable domain (other parts from reference TRBV30 and TRBJ2-1): SQTIHQWPATLVQPVGSPLSLECTVEGTSNPNLYWYRQAAGRGLQLLFYSVGIGQISSEVPQNLSASRPQDRQFILSSKKLLLSDSGFYLCAWSPLQRGGSYNEQFFGPGTRLTVL.

This clone turned up a few times. This chain links TRBV9 with TRBJ2-3; 11 bases are a match to TRBD2. CDR1 and CDR2 (germline): SGDLS, YYNGEE. CDR3 length: 17 amino acids. Losses at the gene ends were 0 bases for V and 2 bases for J; bases not matched to a gene: 5. The CDR3 region is CASSVGSSGGPTDTQYF. CDR3 nucleotide sequence: TGTGCCAGCAGCGTAGGTTCTAGCGGGGGGCCCACAGATACGCAGTATTTT.

This clone was seen more than once but under ten times. This chain joins TRBV6-6 and TRBJ1-1, with D unclear. V shed 0 bases and J shed 0 bases, with 8 bases lying between them. This CDR3 is 15 amino acids long. Per the germline V gene, CDR1 is MNHNY and CDR2 is SVGAGI (reference sequence). Written as DNA, the CDR3 is TGTGCCAGCAGTTACTCGGAAGGACTGAACACTGAAGCTTTCTTT. It translates to CASSYSEGLNTEAFF.

The gene calls are TRBV2 and TRBJ1-5; tentatively, D is TRBD1 (5 bases). V lost 4 bases, J lost 2 bases, and 12 bases lay in between. This CDR3 spans 15 amino acids. Looked up from germline, CDR1 is SNHLY and CDR2 is FYNNEI. CDR3 sequence: CASSGGSGGNQPQHF. CDR3 DNA: TGTGCCAGCAGTGGGGGCAGTGGGGGCAATCAGCCCCAGCATTTT.

This clone was detected only a few times. J is TRBJ1-5 and V is TRBV18; a possible D gene is TRBD1 (5 bases). Trimming pared 1 base from V and 7 bases from J, leaving 11 bases between. This CDR3 spans 14 amino acids. In germline, CDR1 is KGHSH, CDR2 LQKENI. For the CDR3, the DNA is TGTGCCAGCTCACCACAGGGGTGGGAGCAGCCCCAGCATTTT. Translated: CASSPQGWEQPQHF.

A note on this clone: This same CDR3 is encoded by further DNA sequences in the sample. V gene TRBV5-1 combines with J gene TRBJ2-1; 9 bases fit TRBD2. There are 15 residues in the CDR3. CDR1 and CDR2 from the germline V gene are SGHRS and YFSETQ. The ends lost 2 bases at V and 1 base at J; junction bases unmatched: 1. CDR3 protein: CASSLSGGSYNEQFF. The CDR3 DNA is TGCGCCAGCAGCTTAAGCGGGGGGTCCTACAATGAGCAGTTCTTC.

This clone was seen a handful of times. Other DNA variants within this sample encode the same CDR3. The chain carries TRBV10-3 and TRBJ1-1; possibly TRBD1 for D (5 bases). V lost 2 bases to trimming and J lost 0 bases, with 7 bases between them. The germline V gene encodes CDR1 ENHRY and CDR2 SYGVKD. The length of the CDR3 is 14 residues. CDR3: CAISEDRLNTEAFF. In DNA, the CDR3 is TGTGCCATCAGTGAGGACAGATTGAACACTGAAGCTTTCTTT.